The rows below give T cell receptor beta chains drawn from one sample of a study of T cell clones after liver transplantation. This table comes from immunoSEQ multiplex PCR, and its TCRdb copy is limited to in-frame clones, with some not included. The sample lists tens of thousands of clones, 70% to 90% occurring once. Specimen: CD4+ T cells from blood, collected 24 months after liver transplant. All receptors derive from a human patient who received a liver transplant. Some T cells may be the graft donor's. The CDR3 runs from the conserved cysteine through the conserved F or W. The D gene is left open where the match is weak. Clone sizes are given selectively: once, few, many, or a class where the clone is expanded.

J gene: TRBJ1-1; clone size: NA; D gene: TRBD1; V gene: TRBV5-1; CDR3 protein: CASSLVTGSDTEAFF; CDR3 DNA: TGCGCCAGCAGCTTGGTGACAGGGTCAGACACTGAAGCTTTCTTT
J gene: TRBJ2-7; clone size: NA; D gene: NA; V gene: TRBV11-2; CDR3 protein: CASSLPSIGRGIYEQYF; CDR3 DNA: TGTGCCAGCAGCTTACCTTCGATAGGAAGGGGGATTTACGAGCAGTACTTC
J gene: TRBJ1-5; clone size: NA; D gene: NA; V gene: TRBV19; CDR3 protein: CASSRDGSNQPQHF; CDR3 DNA: TGTGCCAGTAGTCGGGACGGTAGCAATCAGCCCCAGCATTTT
J gene: TRBJ2-6; clone size: NA; D gene: NA; V gene: TRBV6-5; CDR3 protein: CASSYGVSSGANVLTF; CDR3 DNA: TGTGCCAGCAGTTACGGCGTTAGCTCTGGGGCCAACGTCCTGACTTTC
J gene: TRBJ1-1; clone size: NA; D gene: TRBD1; V gene: TRBV18; CDR3 protein: CASSPIGGVTEAFF; CDR3 DNA: TGTGCCAGCTCACCAATAGGGGGCGTCACTGAAGCTTTCTTT
J gene: TRBJ1-5; clone size: NA; D gene: NA; V gene: TRBV7-8; CDR3 protein: CASSLVSRGLNQPQHF; CDR3 DNA: TGTGCCAGCAGCTTAGTGTCTCGGGGGCTGAATCAGCCCCAGCATTTT
J gene: TRBJ2-1; clone size: once; D gene: TRBD2; V gene: TRBV7-8; CDR3 protein: CASSPSRLAGGYNEQFF; CDR3 DNA: TGTGCCAGCAGCCCTTCGCGACTAGCGGGGGGCTACAATGAGCAGTTCTTC
J gene: TRBJ2-7; clone size: NA; D gene: NA; V gene: TRBV7-2; CDR3 protein: CASSEGGAKAYEQYF; CDR3 DNA: TGTGCCAGCAGCGAGGGGGGTGCGAAAGCCTACGAGCAGTACTTC
J gene: TRBJ2-7; clone size: NA; D gene: NA; V gene: TRBV11-2; CDR3 protein: CASSYSGGAPYEQYF; CDR3 DNA: TGTGCCAGCAGCTATAGTGGGGGGGCCCCCTACGAGCAGTACTTC
J gene: TRBJ2-3; clone size: NA; D gene: NA; V gene: TRBV5-4; CDR3 protein: CASSLAYGRTDTQYF; CDR3 DNA: TGTGCCAGCAGCTTGGCCTATGGGCGCACAGATACGCAGTATTTT
J gene: TRBJ2-7; clone size: NA; D gene: NA; V gene: TRBV6-1; CDR3 protein: CASSEDSRGTYEQYF; CDR3 DNA: TGTGCCAGCAGTGAAGACTCCCGGGGGACCTACGAGCAGTACTTC
J gene: TRBJ2-5; clone size: NA; D gene: NA; V gene: TRBV7-2; CDR3 protein: CASSLEGARRETQYF; CDR3 DNA: TGTGCCAGCAGCTTAGAAGGGGCCCGGCGGGAGACCCAGTACTTC
J gene: TRBJ1-6; clone size: NA; D gene: NA; V gene: TRBV2; CDR3 protein: CASTFRRDSPLHF; CDR3 DNA: TGTGCCAGCACATTCCGGCGGGATTCACCCCTCCACTTT
J gene: TRBJ2-7; clone size: few; D gene: TRBD2; V gene: TRBV27; CDR3 protein: CASSPSGSSYEQYF; CDR3 DNA: TGTGCCAGCAGTCCTAGCGGGAGCTCCTACGAGCAGTACTTC
J gene: TRBJ2-7; clone size: once; D gene: TRBD1; V gene: TRBV18; CDR3 protein: CASSRDRGYEQYF; CDR3 DNA: TGTGCCAGCTCACGGGACAGGGGCTACGAGCAGTACTTC
J gene: TRBJ2-2; clone size: NA; D gene: NA; V gene: TRBV5-1; CDR3 protein: CASSLGSGNTGELFF; CDR3 DNA: TGCGCCAGCAGCTTGGGCAGCGGGAACACCGGGGAGCTGTTTTTT
J gene: TRBJ1-3; clone size: NA; D gene: NA; V gene: TRBV14; CDR3 protein: CASSPWRGDTIYF; CDR3 DNA: TGTGCCAGCAGCCCCTGGCGGGGGGACACCATATATTTT